The clone carrying this TCR beta chain showed up just once. J was trimmed by 4 bases and V by 6 bases; bases with no gene match: 5. Germline V gene sequence: CDR1 MNHEY, CDR2 SVGAGI. The CDR3 has 14 residues. The sample belongs to a study of blood T cell repertoires in COVID-19. Across the whole study: The origin of the acute and convalescent COVID-19 samples was the United States, Italy and Spain. T cells, B-cell-depleted T cells, or PBMCs provided the cDNA or gDNA that served as material.

Under the authors' procedure: Reference gene primer amplification in the assay estimated nucleated cell counts. The method was immunoSEQ multiplex PCR; TCRdb's version includes in-frame clones alone and lacks a portion of them. V and J calls and clone size are those listed in that table; D and trimming were worked out from the DNA. This repertoire shows about 70,000 clones, around 83% found once; its top ten account for 35% to 40%. The V and J genes are TRBV6-5 and TRBJ1-5, with TRBD1 matching 8 bases. Sequenced: peripheral blood. The sequence was obtained from a woman of 80 years or more with active or convalescent COVID-19. CDR3 coding DNA: TGTGCCAGCAGCTACACAGGGGGGAATCAGCCCCAGCATTTT. Protein sequence: CASSYTGGNQPQHF.